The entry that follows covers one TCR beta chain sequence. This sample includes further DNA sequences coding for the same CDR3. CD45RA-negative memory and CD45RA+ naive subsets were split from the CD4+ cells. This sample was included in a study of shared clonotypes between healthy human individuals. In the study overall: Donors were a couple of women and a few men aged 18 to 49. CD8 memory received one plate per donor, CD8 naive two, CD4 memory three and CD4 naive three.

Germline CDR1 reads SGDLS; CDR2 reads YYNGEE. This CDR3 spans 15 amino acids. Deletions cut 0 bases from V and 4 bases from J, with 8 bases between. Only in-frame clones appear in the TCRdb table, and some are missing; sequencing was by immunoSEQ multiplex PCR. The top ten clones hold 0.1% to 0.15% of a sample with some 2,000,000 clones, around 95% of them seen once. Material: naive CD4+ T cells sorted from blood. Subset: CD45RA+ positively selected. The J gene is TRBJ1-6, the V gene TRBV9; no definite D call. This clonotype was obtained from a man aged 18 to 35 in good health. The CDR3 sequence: CASSVGSSYNSPLHF. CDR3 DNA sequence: TGTGCCAGCAGCGTAGGCAGTAGTTATAATTCACCCCTCCACTTT.